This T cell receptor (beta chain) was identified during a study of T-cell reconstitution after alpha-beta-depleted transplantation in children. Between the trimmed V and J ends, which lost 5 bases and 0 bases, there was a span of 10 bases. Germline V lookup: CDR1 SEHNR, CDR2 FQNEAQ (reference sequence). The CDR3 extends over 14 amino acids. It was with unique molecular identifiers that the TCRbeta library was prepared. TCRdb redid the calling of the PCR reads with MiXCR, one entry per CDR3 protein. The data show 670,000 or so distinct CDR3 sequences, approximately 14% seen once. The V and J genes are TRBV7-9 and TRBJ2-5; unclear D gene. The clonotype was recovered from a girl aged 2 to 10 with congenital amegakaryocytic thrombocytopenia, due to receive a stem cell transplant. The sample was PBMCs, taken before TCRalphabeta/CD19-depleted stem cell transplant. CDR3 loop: CASSPGWNQETQYF. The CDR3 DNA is TGTGCCAGCAGCCCCGGTTGGAACCAAGAGACCCAGTACTTC. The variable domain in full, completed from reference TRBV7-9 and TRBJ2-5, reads DTGVSQNPRHKITKRGQNVTFRCDPISEHNRLYWYRQTLGQGPEFLTYFQNEAQLEKSRLLSDRFSAERPKGSFSTLEIQRTEQGDSAMYLCASSPGWNQETQYFGPGTRLLVL.